These 29 T cell receptor beta chains were all obtained from the same sample, sequenced in a study of cytomegalovirus exposure and HLA in healthy donors. Primers for the PCR totalled 60 Vbeta and 13 Jbeta. Here immunoSEQ multiplex PCR was the method, and the copy in TCRdb shows in-frame clones only, minus some. The table lists about 77,000 clones, around 82% of them singletons. Material for sequencing was PBMCs. All receptors come from a man in his forties in good health and CMV-seronegative.

The chain is built from TRBV10-3 and TRBJ1-6; 8 bases match TRBD1. V lost 4 bases, J lost 0 bases, and 8 bases stayed unmatched. The length of the CDR3 is 18 residues. Germline CDR1 and CDR2: ENHRY and SYGVKD. CDR3 residues: CAISGTGKKSSYNSPLHF. The CDR3 DNA reads as TGTGCCATCAGTGGGACAGGGAAAAAGAGCTCCTATAATTCACCCCTCCACTTT.

The chain carries TRBV6-5 and TRBJ2-6, with unresolved D. V was pared by 6 bases and J by 6 bases, with 15 bases between. The CDR3 consists of 15 residues. CDR1 is MNHEY, CDR2 SVGAGI, per germline. The CDR3 DNA sequence: TGTGCCAGCAGGAGAGGTGCCTCTCCGGCCAACGTCCTGACTTTC. Its translation is CASRRGASPANVLTF.

V and J are TRBV6-1 and TRBJ2-2, with D possibly TRBD2 on 6 matching bases. Germline V gene lookup returns CDR1 MNHNS and CDR2 SASEGT. The CDR3 spans 15 residues. V lost 10 bases to trimming and J lost 1 base, with 16 bases between them. CDR3 sequence: CAITIADQNTGELFF. DNA for the CDR3: TGTGCCATCACCATAGCGGACCAGAACACCGGGGAGCTGTTTTTT.

This clone was counted a single time. J is TRBJ1-1 and V is TRBV18; TRBD1 matches 8 bases. The CDR3 extends over 16 amino acids. V shed 2 bases, J shed 4 bases, and the junction held 9 bases outside the gene matches. CDR1 is KGHSH and CDR2 is LQKENI in the germline V gene. In DNA form, the CDR3 reads TGTGCCAGCTCACCATCCCAGGGGGCGCAAGGCACTGAAGCTTTCTTT. Translation gives CASSPSQGAQGTEAFF.

The rearrangement links TRBV30 to TRBJ2-7, with a possible D match to TRBD2 (5 bases). The CDR3 length is 16 residues. The germline CDR1 and CDR2 sequences are GTSNPN and SVGIG (reference sequence). Trimming pared 0 bases from V and 9 bases from J, leaving 24 bases between. CDR3 residues: CAWSVLGLPGGCWQYF. The CDR3 DNA follows: TGTGCCTGGAGTGTACTCGGACTTCCCGGAGGATGTTGGCAGTACTTC. Based on the CDR3 plus reference TRBV30 and TRBJ2-7, the full variable domain is SQTIHQWPATLVQPVGSPLSLECTVEGTSNPNLYWYRQAAGRGLQLLFYSVGIGQISSEVPQNLSASRPQDRQFILSSKKLLLSDSGFYLCAWSVLGLPGGCWQYFGPGTRLTVT.

The V and J genes are TRBV7-8 and TRBJ1-4; D perhaps matches TRBD1 (5 bases). The V and J ends lost 4 bases and 8 bases respectively, with 20 bases between them. The CDR3 is 16 residues long. Germline loops: CDR1 SGHVS, CDR2 FQNEAQ. Here the CDR3 reads CASSYKPPGIQEKLFF. The CDR3 nucleotides are TGTGCCAGCAGCTACAAACCTCCAGGGATCCAGGAAAAACTGTTTTTT.

The V gene is TRBV6-1, the J gene TRBJ1-4, with TRBD1 matching over 8 bases. This CDR3 region has 16 residues. Germline assignment: CDR1 MNHNS and CDR2 SASEGT. Trimming took 4 bases from V and 0 from J; bases not matched to a gene: 4. Here the CDR3 DNA reads TGTGCCAGCAGTGCAGGGGGCTATGCAACTAATGAAAAACTGTTTTTT. This codes for CASSAGGYATNEKLFF.

The gene calls are TRBV28 and TRBJ1-6; D unresolved. Trimming took 7 bases from V and 6 from J, leaving 10 bases between them. CDR3 length: 13 amino acids. Germline V gene lookup returns CDR1 MDHEN and CDR2 SYDVKM. The DNA of the CDR3 is TGTGCCAGCACTCCGATGAGTAATTCACCCCTCCACTTT. It yields the protein CASTPMSNSPLHF.

The chain is built from TRBV2 and TRBJ1-5; TRBD1 aligns across 7 bases. V was clipped by 6 bases and J by 0 bases; unmatched bases: 5. The CDR3 is 15 amino acids. Germline CDR1 and CDR2: SNHLY and FYNNEI. CDR3 residues: CASSRDRNSNQPQHF. CDR3 sequence (DNA): TGTGCCAGCAGCCGGGACAGAAATAGCAATCAGCCCCAGCATTTT.

This clone was detected a few times. This CDR3 reads CASRDRGDSGNTIYF. The CDR3 DNA reads as TGTGCCAGCAGGGACAGGGGCGACTCTGGAAACACCATATATTTT. The rearrangement uses TRBV6-1 and TRBJ1-3; 9 nucleotides match TRBD1. Losses at the gene ends were 6 bases for V and 0 bases for J; bases not matched to a gene: 3. This CDR3 has 15 residues. Germline assignment: CDR1 MNHNS and CDR2 SASEGT.

The V and J genes are TRBV27 and TRBJ1-2, with D perhaps matching TRBD1 (5 bases). This CDR3 is 13 amino acids long. Trimming took off 4 bases at V and 5 bases at J, with 11 bases between the two ends. In germline, CDR1 is MNHEY, CDR2 SMNVEV (reference sequence). In nucleotides, the CDR3 is TGTGCCAGCAGTTCCGCAGGGTGGTATGGCTACACCTTC. It specifies CASSSAGWYGYTF.

The chain combines TRBV5-1 with TRBJ1-6; no reliable D call. Germline CDR1 SGHRS, CDR2 YFSETQ. V was shortened by 4 bases and J by 2 bases, with 19 bases between the two germline ends. CDR3 length: 18 amino acids. In DNA, the CDR3 is TGCGCCAGCAGCGACCTCTCCACGGGGTGGCCCTATAATTCACCCCTCCACTTT. Its protein is CASSDLSTGWPYNSPLHF.

The CDR3 here is CASSIGRGPNQPQHF. The CDR3 bases are TGTGCCAGTAGTATTGGCAGGGGTCCGAATCAGCCCCAGCATTTT. This chain joins TRBV19 and TRBJ1-5; tentative D call: TRBD1 (6 bases). The germline V gene has CDR1 LNHDA and CDR2 SQIVND (reference sequence). Trimming pared 3 bases from V and 4 bases from J, leaving 13 bases between. The CDR3 has 15 amino acids.

This CDR3 reads CTSGTLYNEQFF. CDR3 in DNA: TGTACCTCCGGGACACTTTACAATGAGCAGTTCTTC. The gene calls are TRBV28 and TRBJ2-1; the D gene is possibly TRBD1 (6 bases). The CDR3 totals 12 residues. Germline CDR1 reads MDHEN; CDR2 reads SYDVKM.

The chain combines TRBV5-6 with TRBJ2-7, with TRBD1 as a possible D gene (6 bases). The CDR3 runs 14 residues. Germline V gene sequence: CDR1 SGHDT, CDR2 YYEEEE. V lost 2 bases and J lost 6, with 15 bases in between. Here the CDR3 reads CASSFRDNWVEQYF. The CDR3 DNA reads TGTGCCAGCAGCTTCCGGGACAACTGGGTCGAGCAGTACTTC.

The chain carries TRBV6-5 and TRBJ1-1; no clear D. This CDR3 contains 13 residues. Germline V gene sequence: CDR1 MNHEY, CDR2 SVGAGI. The V and J ends lost 5 bases and 7 bases respectively, with 14 bases between them. The CDR3 is CASSKAGFDEAFF. The CDR3 region has the DNA TGTGCCAGCAGTAAGGCCGGGTTTGATGAAGCTTTCTTT.

The sample holds a few counts of this clone. The chain has TRBV18 and TRBJ1-1, with TRBD1 as a possible D gene (5 bases). This CDR3 region has 14 residues. The germline gives CDR1 KGHSH, CDR2 LQKENI. The ends were cut back, 6 bases at V and 6 bases at J, with 17 bases in the middle. CDR3 coding DNA: TGTGCCAGCTCTTCCTCCGTGGGGGAGGCTGAAGCTTTCTTT. Its translation: CASSSSVGEAEAFF.

Here the CDR3 DNA reads TGTGCCAGCAGCCGGACAGGGGAGACTGAAGCTTTCTTT. The encoded protein is CASSRTGETEAFF. The chain combines TRBV5-4 with TRBJ1-1; TRBD1 aligns across 9 bases. This CDR3 has 13 amino acids. J was trimmed by 5 bases and V by 4 bases; bases with no gene match: 3. Germline CDR1 is SGHNT and CDR2 is YYREEE (reference sequence). Combining the CDR3 with reference TRBV5-4 and TRBJ1-1 gives the whole variable domain ETGVTQSPTHLIKTRGQQVTLRCSSQSGHNTVSWYQQALGQGPQFIFQYYREEENGRGNFPPRFSGLQFPNYSSELNVNALELDDSALYLCASSRTGETEAFFGQGTRLTVV.

This clone was picked up one time. The chain employs TRBV30 and TRBJ1-1; TRBD1 is a possible D gene (5 bases). The germline V and J ends were trimmed by 3 bases and 2 bases, with 10 bases remaining between them. This CDR3 region has 13 residues. CDR1 GTSNPN and CDR2 SVGIG come from the germline V gene (reference sequence). The CDR3 DNA follows: TGTGCCTGGAGGAAACAGGTAAACACTGAAGCTTTCTTT. It specifies CAWRKQVNTEAFF.

V usage is TRBV5-1 and J usage is TRBJ2-1; TRBD1 is a possible D gene (5 bases). The CDR3 loop spans 13 amino acids. V was shortened by 0 bases and J by 7 bases, with 8 bases between the two germline ends. Germline-derived CDR1 and CDR2 are SGHRS and YFSETQ. CDR3 nucleotides: TGCGCCAGCAGCTTGGGCCCAGGGAATGAGCAGTTCTTC. Amino acid sequence: CASSLGPGNEQFF.

On this clone itself: One end of the junction fails to match germline, which may point to a read error. The J gene is TRBJ1-3, the V gene TRBV11-2, with D possibly being TRBD1 (5 bases). This CDR3 region has 12 residues. Germline V gene data show CDR1 as SGHAT and CDR2 as FQNNGV. CDR3 protein: CASSPQTAERVF. The CDR3 coding sequence is TGTGCCAGCAGCCCTCAGACAGCCGAAAGGGTGTTT.

This clone has a handful of counts. The rearrangement joins TRBV5-1 to TRBJ1-5, with 8 bases aligning to TRBD1. The CDR3 is 14 residues long. J gave up 4 bases and V 4 bases, and 4 bases lay outside the gene matches. From germline, CDR1 is SGHRS and CDR2 YFSETQ. The chain's CDR3 is CASSPGQENQPQHF. The CDR3 region has the DNA TGCGCCAGCAGCCCGGGACAGGAAAATCAGCCCCAGCATTTT.

The chain links TRBV5-1 to TRBJ2-2, with 7 positions matching TRBD1. With V trimmed by 3 bases and J by 4 bases, 6 bases remained unmatched. The CDR3 totals 15 residues. CDR1 and CDR2 (germline): SGHRS, YFSETQ. CDR3 residues: CASSYRGRATGELFF. The CDR3, as DNA: TGCGCCAGCAGCTACAGGGGAAGGGCCACCGGGGAGCTGTTTTTT.

This clone was found a few times. The V gene is TRBV14, the J gene TRBJ1-2; TRBD1 aligns across 7 bases. The CDR3 totals 14 residues. V was pared by 3 bases and J by 5 bases, with 6 bases of the junction left unmatched. Germline V lookup: CDR1 SGHDN, CDR2 FVKESK. This chain's CDR3 is CASSQQRTGYGYTF. The CDR3 DNA reads as TGTGCCAGCAGCCAGCAACGGACAGGATATGGCTACACCTTC.

The chain couples TRBV11-3 to TRBJ2-2, with no clear D. Germline values: CDR1 SGHNT, CDR2 YENEEA. The V gene lost 2 bases and the J gene lost 1 base, with 8 bases spanning the gap. The CDR3 length is 15 residues. The CDR3 loop is CASSLSQENTGELFF. In DNA form, the CDR3 reads TGTGCCAGCAGCTTATCTCAGGAGAACACCGGGGAGCTGTTTTTT.

The chain has TRBV7-3 and TRBJ2-2, with 12 bases aligning to TRBD2. This CDR3 is 16 amino acids long. The V and J ends lost 5 bases and 3 bases, in that order; junction bases with no gene match: 4. From germline, CDR1 is SGHTA and CDR2 FQGTGA. The CDR3 spells CASSQTSGGYTGELFF. Here the CDR3 DNA reads TGTGCCAGCAGCCAAACTAGCGGGGGGTACACCGGGGAGCTGTTTTTT. Based on the CDR3 plus reference TRBV7-3 and TRBJ2-2, the full variable domain is GAGVSQTPSNKVTEKGKYVELRCDPISGHTALYWYRQSLGQGPEFLIYFQGTGAADDSGLPNDRFFAVRPEGSVSTLKIQRTERGDSAVYLCASSQTSGGYTGELFFGEGSRLTVL.

Only a few counts were recorded for this clone. The chain is built from TRBV4-1 and TRBJ1-1; maybe TRBD1 (6 bases). Trimming removed 1 base from V and 0 bases from J, with 12 bases in between. The CDR3 sequence is 16 residues long. CDR1 and CDR2 from the germline V gene are MGHRA and YSYEKL. CDR3 residues: CASSQAGWDMNTEAFF. The CDR3, as DNA: TGCGCCAGCAGCCAAGCGGGCTGGGACATGAACACTGAAGCTTTCTTT.

Comment on this clone: The junction and the germline gene differ at one end; a read error may be behind it. This chain joins TRBV7-7 and TRBJ2-2; possibly TRBD1 for D (7 bases). Germline assignment: CDR1 SSHAT and CDR2 FNYEAQ (reference sequence). The CDR3 extends over 17 amino acids. CDR3 protein: CASSLALGQGGTGELFF. CDR3 sequence (DNA): TGTGCTAGCAGCTTAGCCCTAGGCCAGGGGGGCACCGGGGAGCTGTTTTTT.

The chain couples TRBV5-8 to TRBJ2-7, with D maybe TRBD1 (6 bases). CDR1 and CDR2 from the germline V gene are SGHTS and YDEGEE. V lost 2 bases and J lost 3, with 15 bases in between. The CDR3 consists of 15 residues. The chain's CDR3 is CASSFYPDSRYEQYF. For the CDR3, the DNA is TGTGCCAGCAGCTTCTATCCGGACAGCCGCTACGAGCAGTACTTC.